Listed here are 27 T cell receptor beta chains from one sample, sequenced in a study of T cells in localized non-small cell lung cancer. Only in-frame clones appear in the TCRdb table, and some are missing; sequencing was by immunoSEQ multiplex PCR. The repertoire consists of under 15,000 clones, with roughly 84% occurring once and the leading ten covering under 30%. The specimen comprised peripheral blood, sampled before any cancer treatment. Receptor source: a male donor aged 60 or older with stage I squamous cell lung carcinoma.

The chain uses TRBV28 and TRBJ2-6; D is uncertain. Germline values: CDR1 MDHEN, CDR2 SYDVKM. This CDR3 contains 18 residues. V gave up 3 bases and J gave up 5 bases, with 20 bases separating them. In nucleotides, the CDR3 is TGTGCCAGCAGTTTCCCATGCTTGACACAAAGTCGGGCCAACGTCCTGACTTTC. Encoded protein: CASSFPCLTQSRANVLTF.

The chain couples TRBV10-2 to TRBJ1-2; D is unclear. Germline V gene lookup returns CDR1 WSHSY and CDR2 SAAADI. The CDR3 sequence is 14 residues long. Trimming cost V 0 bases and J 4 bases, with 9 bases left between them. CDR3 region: CASSESFPTYGYTF. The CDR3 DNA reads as TGCGCCAGCAGTGAGTCGTTCCCAACCTATGGCTACACCTTC.

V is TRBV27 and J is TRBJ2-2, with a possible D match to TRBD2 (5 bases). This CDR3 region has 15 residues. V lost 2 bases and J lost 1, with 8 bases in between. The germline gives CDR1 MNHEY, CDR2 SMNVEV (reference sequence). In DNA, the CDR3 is TGTGCCAGCAGTTTACTTCGGGAGAACACCGGGGAGCTGTTTTTT. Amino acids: CASSLLRENTGELFF.

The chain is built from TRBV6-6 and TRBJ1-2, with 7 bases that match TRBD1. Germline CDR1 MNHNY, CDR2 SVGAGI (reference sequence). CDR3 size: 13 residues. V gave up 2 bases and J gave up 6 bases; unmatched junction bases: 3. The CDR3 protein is CASSYERGHGYTF. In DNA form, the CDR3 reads TGTGCCAGCAGTTACGAGAGGGGGCATGGCTACACCTTC.

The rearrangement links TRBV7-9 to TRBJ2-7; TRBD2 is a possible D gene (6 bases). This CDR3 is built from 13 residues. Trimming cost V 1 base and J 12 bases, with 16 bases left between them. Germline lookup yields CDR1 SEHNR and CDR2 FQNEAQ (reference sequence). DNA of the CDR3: TGTGCCAGCAGCTTAGATGCGGGGTCTAGACCGTACTTC. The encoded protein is CASSLDAGSRPYF.

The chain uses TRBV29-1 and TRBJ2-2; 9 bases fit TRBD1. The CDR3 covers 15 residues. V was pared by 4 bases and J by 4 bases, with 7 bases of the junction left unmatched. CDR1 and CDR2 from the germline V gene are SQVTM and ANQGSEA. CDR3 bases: TGCAGCGTTGCCTTTCGACAGGGGGGCACCGGGGAGCTGTTTTTT. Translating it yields CSVAFRQGGTGELFF.

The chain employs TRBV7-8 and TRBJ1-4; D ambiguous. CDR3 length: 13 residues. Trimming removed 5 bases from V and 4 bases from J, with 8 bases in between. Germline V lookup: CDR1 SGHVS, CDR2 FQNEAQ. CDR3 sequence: CASSASFNEKLFF. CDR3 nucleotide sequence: TGTGCCAGCAGCGCCAGCTTTAATGAAAAACTGTTTTTT.

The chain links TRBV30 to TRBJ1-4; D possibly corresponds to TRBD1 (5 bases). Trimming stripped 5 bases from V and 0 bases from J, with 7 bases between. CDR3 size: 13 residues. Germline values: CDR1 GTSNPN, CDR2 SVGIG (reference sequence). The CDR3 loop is CAWDRATNEKLFF. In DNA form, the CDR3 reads TGTGCCTGGGACAGAGCAACTAATGAAAAACTGTTTTTT.

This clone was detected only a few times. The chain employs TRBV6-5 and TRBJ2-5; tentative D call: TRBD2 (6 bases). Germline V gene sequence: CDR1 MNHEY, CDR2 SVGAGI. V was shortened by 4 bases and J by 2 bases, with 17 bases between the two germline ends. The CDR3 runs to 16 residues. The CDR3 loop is CASSSELAGVQETQYF. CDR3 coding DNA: TGTGCCAGCAGTTCGGAACTAGCCGGGGTGCAAGAGACCCAGTACTTC.

CDR3 sequence (DNA): TGCGCCAGCAGCCCCCCTCGACTAGCGGGAGTAAATGAGCAGTTCTTC. Translation gives CASSPPRLAGVNEQFF. The V call is TRBV10-1, the J call TRBJ2-1; 12 bases are a match to TRBD2. The V segment lost 6 bases and the J segment 7 bases; nucleotides outside the gene matches: 10. The CDR3 length is 16 residues. In germline, CDR1 is WNHNN, CDR2 SYGVQD (reference sequence).

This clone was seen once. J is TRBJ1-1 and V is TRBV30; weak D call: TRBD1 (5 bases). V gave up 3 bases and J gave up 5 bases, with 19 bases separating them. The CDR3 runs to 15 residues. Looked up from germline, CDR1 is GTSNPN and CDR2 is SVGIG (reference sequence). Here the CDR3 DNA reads TGTGCCTGGAGCGATACCCGGGGAGGGGAGACTGAAGCTTTCTTT. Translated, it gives CAWSDTRGGETEAFF.

CDR3 sequence (DNA): TGCGCCAGCAGCCGACAGGTGGAGAACACTGAAGCTTTCTTT. Translated: CASSRQVENTEAFF. The chain couples TRBV5-1 to TRBJ1-1, with D perhaps TRBD1 (6 bases). The CDR3 has 14 amino acids. With 4 bases removed from V and 1 base from J, the gap between germline ends came to 11 bases. Germline values: CDR1 SGHRS, CDR2 YFSETQ. Based on the CDR3 plus reference TRBV5-1 and TRBJ1-1, the full variable domain is KAGVTQTPRYLIKTRGQQVTLSCSPISGHRSVSWYQQTPGQGLQFLFEYFSETQRNKGNFPGRFSGRQFSNSRSEMNVSTLELGDSALYLCASSRQVENTEAFFGQGTRLTVV.

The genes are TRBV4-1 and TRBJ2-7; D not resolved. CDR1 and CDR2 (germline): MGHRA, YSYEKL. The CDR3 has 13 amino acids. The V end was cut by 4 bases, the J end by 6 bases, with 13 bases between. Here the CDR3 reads CASSLSTSLEQYF. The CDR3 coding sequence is TGCGCCAGCAGCCTAAGTACCTCCCTCGAGCAGTACTTC.

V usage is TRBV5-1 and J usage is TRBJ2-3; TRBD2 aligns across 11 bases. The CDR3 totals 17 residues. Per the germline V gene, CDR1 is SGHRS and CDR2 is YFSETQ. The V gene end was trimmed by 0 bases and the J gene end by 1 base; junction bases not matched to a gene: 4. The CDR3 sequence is CASSLDVSGRGTDTQYF. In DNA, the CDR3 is TGCGCCAGCAGCTTGGATGTTAGCGGGAGGGGCACAGATACGCAGTATTTT.

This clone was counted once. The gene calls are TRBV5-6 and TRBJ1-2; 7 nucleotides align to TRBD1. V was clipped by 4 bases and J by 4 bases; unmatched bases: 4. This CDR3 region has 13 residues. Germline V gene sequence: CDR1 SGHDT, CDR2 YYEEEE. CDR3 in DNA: TGTGCCAGCAGCGCCGGGACAGCCTATGGCTACACCTTC. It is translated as CASSAGTAYGYTF.

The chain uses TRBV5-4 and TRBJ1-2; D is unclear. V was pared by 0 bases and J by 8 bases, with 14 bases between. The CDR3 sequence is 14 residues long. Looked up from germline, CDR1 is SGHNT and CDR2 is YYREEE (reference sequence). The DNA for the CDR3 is TGTGCCAGCAGCTTGGCAGGTTTAGAAGGGGGCTACACCTTC. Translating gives CASSLAGLEGGYTF.

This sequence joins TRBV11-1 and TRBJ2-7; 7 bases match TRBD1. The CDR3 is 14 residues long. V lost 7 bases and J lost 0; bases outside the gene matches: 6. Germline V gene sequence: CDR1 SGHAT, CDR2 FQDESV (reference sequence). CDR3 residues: CASTGQVRSYEQYF. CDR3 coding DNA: TGTGCCAGCACCGGACAGGTACGCTCCTACGAGCAGTACTTC. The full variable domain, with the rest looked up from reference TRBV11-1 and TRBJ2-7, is EAEVAQSPRYKITEKSQAVAFWCDPISGHATLYWYRQILGQGPELLVQFQDESVVDDSQLPKDRFSAERLKGVDSTLKIQPAELGDSAMYLCASTGQVRSYEQYFGPGTRLTVT.

CDR3 loop: CASSLGGFGTGELFF. The CDR3 region has the DNA TGTGCCAGCAGTCTAGGGGGCTTTGGCACCGGGGAGCTGTTTTTT. The chain is built from TRBV27 and TRBJ2-2, with TRBD1 identical over 7 bases. Germline trimming cut 5 bases from V and 4 bases from J; bases unmatched to any gene: 7. This CDR3 has 15 amino acids. The germline CDR1 and CDR2 sequences are MNHEY and SMNVEV (reference sequence).

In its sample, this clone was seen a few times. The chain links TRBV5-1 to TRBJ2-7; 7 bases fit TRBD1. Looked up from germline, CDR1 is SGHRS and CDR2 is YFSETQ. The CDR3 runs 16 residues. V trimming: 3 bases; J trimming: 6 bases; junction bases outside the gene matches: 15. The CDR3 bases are TGCGCCAGCAGCTCCGAGCCTCTTGGGACAGTCCTCGAGCAGTACTTC. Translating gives CASSSEPLGTVLEQYF.

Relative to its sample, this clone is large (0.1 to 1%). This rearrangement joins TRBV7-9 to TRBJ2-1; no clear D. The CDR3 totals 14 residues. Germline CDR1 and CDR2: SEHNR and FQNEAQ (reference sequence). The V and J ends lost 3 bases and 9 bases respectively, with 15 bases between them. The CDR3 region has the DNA TGTGCCAGCAGCTTGGCTTCCACGGGCGGTGAGCAGTTCTTC. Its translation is CASSLASTGGEQFF.

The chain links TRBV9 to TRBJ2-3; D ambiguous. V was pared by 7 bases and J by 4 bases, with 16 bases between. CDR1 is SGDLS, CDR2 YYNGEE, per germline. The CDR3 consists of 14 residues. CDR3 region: CASGTGLSADTQYF. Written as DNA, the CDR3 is TGTGCCAGCGGAACGGGCCTCAGCGCAGATACGCAGTATTTT.

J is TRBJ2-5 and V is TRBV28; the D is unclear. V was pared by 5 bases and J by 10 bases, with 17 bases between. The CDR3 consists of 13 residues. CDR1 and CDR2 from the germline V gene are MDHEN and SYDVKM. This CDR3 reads CASSLHQQRIQYF. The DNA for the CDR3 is TGTGCCAGCAGTCTACACCAACAGCGAATCCAGTACTTC.

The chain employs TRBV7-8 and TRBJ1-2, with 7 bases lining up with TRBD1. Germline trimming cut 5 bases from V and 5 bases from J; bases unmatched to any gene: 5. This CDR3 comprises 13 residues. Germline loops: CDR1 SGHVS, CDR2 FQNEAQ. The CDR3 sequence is CASSPGQPYGYTF. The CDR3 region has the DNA TGTGCCAGCAGCCCGGGACAGCCTTATGGCTACACCTTC. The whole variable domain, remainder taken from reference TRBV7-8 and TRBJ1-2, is GAGVSQSPRYKVAKRGQDVALRCDPISGHVSLFWYQQALGQGPEFLTYFQNEAQLDKSGLPSDRFFAERPEGSVSTLKIQRTQQEDSAVYLCASSPGQPYGYTFGSGTRLTVV.

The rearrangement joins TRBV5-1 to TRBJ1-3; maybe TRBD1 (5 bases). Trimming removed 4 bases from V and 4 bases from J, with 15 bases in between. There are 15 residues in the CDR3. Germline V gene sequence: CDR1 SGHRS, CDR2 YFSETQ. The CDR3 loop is CASSPTWDRGNTIYF. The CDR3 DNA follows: TGCGCCAGCAGCCCCACATGGGACCGAGGAAACACCATATATTTT.

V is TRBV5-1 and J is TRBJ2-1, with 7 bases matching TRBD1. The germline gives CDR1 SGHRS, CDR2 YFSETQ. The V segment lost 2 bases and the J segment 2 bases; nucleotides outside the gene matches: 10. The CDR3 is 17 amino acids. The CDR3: CASSFHAGGPTYNEQFF. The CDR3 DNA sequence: TGCGCCAGCAGCTTCCATGCAGGGGGTCCTACCTACAATGAGCAGTTCTTC.

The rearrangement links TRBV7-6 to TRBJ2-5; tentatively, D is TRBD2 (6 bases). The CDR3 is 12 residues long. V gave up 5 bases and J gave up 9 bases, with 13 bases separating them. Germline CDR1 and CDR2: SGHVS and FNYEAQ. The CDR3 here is CASSPSEASQYF. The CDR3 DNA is TGTGCCAGCAGCCCTAGCGAGGCATCCCAGTACTTC. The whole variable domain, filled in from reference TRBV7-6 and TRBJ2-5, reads GAGVSQSPRYKVTKRGQDVALRCDPISGHVSLYWYRQALGQGPEFLTYFNYEAQQDKSGLPNDRFSAERPEGSISTLTIQRTEQRDSAMYRCASSPSEASQYFGPGTRLLVL.

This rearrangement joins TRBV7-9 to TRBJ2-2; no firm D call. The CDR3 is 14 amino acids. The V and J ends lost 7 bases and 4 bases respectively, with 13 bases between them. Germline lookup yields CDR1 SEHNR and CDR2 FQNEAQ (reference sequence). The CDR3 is CASTDSWGTGELFF. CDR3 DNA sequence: TGTGCCAGCACCGATTCCTGGGGCACCGGGGAGCTGTTTTTT.